The TCR beta chain described here comes from a study of T-cell reconstitution after alpha-beta-depleted transplantation in children. This sample's TCRbeta library carried unique molecular identifier barcodes. TCRdb used MiXCR to reprocess the PCR reads, holding one entry per CDR3 protein. The sample has under 300,000 distinct CDR3 sequences; roughly 11% are singletons. Many counts were recorded for this clonotype. Antigen: not known. Losses at the gene ends were 4 bases for V and 2 bases for J; bases not matched to a gene: 5. The germline gives CDR1 DFQATT, CDR2 SNEGSKA (reference sequence). The CDR3 covers 14 residues. Study outcomes and limitations: Newly produced T cells mostly provided counts and TCRbeta diversity after one year, as hyperexpanded clones declined. Several hundred graft clones that had expanded were reportedly the source of alpha-beta T cells about two months after transplant. The high TCRbeta diversity at day 60 in some patients came from surviving recipient T cells and thymic progenitors.

Specimen: peripheral blood, collected 180 days after TCRalphabeta/CD19-depleted stem cell transplant. The clonotype comes from a male patient aged 2 to 9 who had a stem cell transplant for chronic granulomatous disease, so the T cells may come from the graft donor. V is TRBV20-1 and J is TRBJ2-1; 7 bases align to TRBD1. Written as DNA, the CDR3 is TGCAGTGCTATACAGGGGCGGGCCTACAATGAGCAGTTCTTC. This sequence encodes CSAIQGRAYNEQFF.